These T cell receptor beta chains were read from a single sample in a study of cytomegalovirus exposure and HLA in healthy donors. Produced via immunoSEQ multiplex PCR; TCRdb's table is partial and in-frame only. This sample has a few hundred thousand clones; 80% occur once, and the top ten carry about 0.3%. Sequencing was done on a sample of PBMCs. Receptor source: a girl aged 2 to 9 in good health and CMV-seronegative. The CDR3 runs from the conserved cysteine through the conserved F or W.

TRBV29-1	TRBJ2-1	CSDLGLAGAPTAYNEQFF
TRBV5-4	TRBJ2-7	CASSLTAGASYEQYF
TRBV28	TRBJ2-7	CASSSLGTGGYEQYF
TRBV27	TRBJ1-4	CASSSHSGTNEKLFF
TRBV27	TRBJ1-2	CASSLSPTGVRGYTF
TRBV5-6	TRBJ2-1	CASRRDRYNEQFF
TRBV28	TRBJ1-1	CASSLGWGGSTEAFF
TRBV28	TRBJ1-5	CASSSGRQLNQPQHF
TRBV6-1	TRBJ1-6	CASSESPGGESPLHF
TRBV2	TRBJ1-6	CASSERPGSYNSPLHF
TRBV5-1	TRBJ2-7	CASSLQAGGIDEQYF
TRBV7-6	TRBJ2-5	CASSPRRGAGRETQYF
TRBV6-6	TRBJ1-1	CASSLGQGVQNTEAFF
TRBV29-1	TRBJ2-5	CSVDRETQYF
TRBV25-1	TRBJ1-2	CASSEQGDSYTF
TRBV6-6	TRBJ2-7	CASNHPLGALAYEQYF
TRBV5-1	TRBJ2-1	CASSAGQGVYNEQFF
TRBV7-8	TRBJ1-4	CASSLPRTGPSTNEKLFF
TRBV5-1	TRBJ2-3	CASSHTDTQYF
TRBV27	TRBJ2-1	CASSLTENEQFF
TRBV5-4	TRBJ1-3	CASSFNLLGNTIYF
TRBV4-1	TRBJ2-7	CASSQVPSGGPYEQYF
TRBV28	TRBJ2-7	CASSLGPLRFSYEQYF
TRBV9	TRBJ1-6	CASSVEGESKSNSPLHF
TRBV19	TRBJ1-2	CASRPSRSPGQGRDHYTF
TRBV5-1	TRBJ1-1	CASSPLAQTGSNTEAFF
TRBV4-1	TRBJ2-5	CASSQTGSQETQYF
TRBV2	TRBJ2-7	CASSVQVFYEQYF
TRBV9	TRBJ2-7	CASSVSGVPLYEQYF
TRBV12-5	TRBJ2-3	CASGLGTSDTQYF
TRBV11-3	TRBJ1-3	CASSYGTGGNTIYF
TRBV5-4	TRBJ2-3	CASSSGGDRGSTDTQYF
TRBV27	TRBJ2-6	CASTLIGERVLAGANVLTF
TRBV28	TRBJ2-7	CASNPLRGGAAYEQYF
TRBV10-3	TRBJ2-7	CAISDRVGYEQYF
TRBV30	TRBJ1-4	CAWSGQGGKLFF
TRBV7-9	TRBJ1-2	CSSSTSRTGWNYGYTF